This TCR beta chain came from a study of T-cell reconstitution after alpha-beta-depleted transplantation in children (TCRdb year 2016). Context from the whole study: Using TCR repertoire profiling, the study followed T-cell immune reconstitution in a quantitative way in children after TCRalphabeta/CD19-depleted allogeneic hematopoietic cell transplantation.

There are many counts of this clonotype. No antigen is known for it. The sample holds no much larger clone one base away, and base qualities are not on file. V loses 3 bases of germline sequence and J loses 7 bases, and the interval between the two ends is 10 bases. The CDR3, cysteine through phenylalanine, is 13 amino acids long. Kept here is only the CDR3 DNA, which spans 39 bases and is read in frame from base 1. The germline V gene encodes CDR1 MNHEY and CDR2 SVGEGT. Library generation was performed with PCR. TCRdb lists the instrument as Illumina HiSeq 2500. Molecular barcoding was employed in the preparation of TCR libraries, with unique molecular identifiers being used to normalize TCRbeta repertoire quantification. TCRdb reworked the public reads: Q25 trimming with fastp, MiXCR clone assembly, productive beta chains retained. Each CDR3 protein gets just one entry, which takes the most common genes and DNA from the rows behind it. The sample profile shows some 200,000 distinct CDR3 sequences; roughly 6.8% of them were found once. The biggest ten clones account for 3% to 3.5% of the sample.

This receptor was taken from a human donor who donated a stem cell graft to a child with Wiskott-Aldrich syndrome. This sample comprised PBMCs from the stem cell graft donor, obtained from the stem cell graft. Rearrangement joined TRBV6-2 or TRBV6-3 to TRBJ1-5, with the D segment identity uncertain. In nucleotides, the sequence is TGTGCCAGCAGTTATACCGTCGGCCAGCCCCAGCATTTT. Its product reads: CASSYTVGQPQHF.